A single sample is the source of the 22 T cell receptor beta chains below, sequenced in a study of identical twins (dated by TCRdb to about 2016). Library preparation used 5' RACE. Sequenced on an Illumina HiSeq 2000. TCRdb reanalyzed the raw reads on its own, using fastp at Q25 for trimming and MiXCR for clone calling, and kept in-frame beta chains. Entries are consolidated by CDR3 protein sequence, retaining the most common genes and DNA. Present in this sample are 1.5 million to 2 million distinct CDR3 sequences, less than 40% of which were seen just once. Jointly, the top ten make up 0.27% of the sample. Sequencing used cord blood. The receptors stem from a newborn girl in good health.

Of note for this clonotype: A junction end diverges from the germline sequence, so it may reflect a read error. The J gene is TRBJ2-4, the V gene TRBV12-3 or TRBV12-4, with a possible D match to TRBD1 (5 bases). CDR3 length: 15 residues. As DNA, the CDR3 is TGTGCCTGCAGTTTAGGGGAAGTAGCCAAAAACATTCAGTACTTC. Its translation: CACSLGEVAKNIQYF.

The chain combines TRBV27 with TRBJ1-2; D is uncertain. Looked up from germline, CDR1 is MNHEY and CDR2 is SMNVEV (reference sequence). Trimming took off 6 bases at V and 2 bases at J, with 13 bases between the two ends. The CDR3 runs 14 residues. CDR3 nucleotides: TGTGCCAGCAGGGATATAGCCCCCAACTATGGCTACACCTTC. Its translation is CASRDIAPNYGYTF.

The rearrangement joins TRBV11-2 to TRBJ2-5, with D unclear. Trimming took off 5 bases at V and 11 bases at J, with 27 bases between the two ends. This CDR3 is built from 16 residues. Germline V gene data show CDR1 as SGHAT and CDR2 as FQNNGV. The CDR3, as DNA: TGTGCCAGCAGCGGTCAGCGCCTCAGCTCCTACAATGAGCAGTACTTC. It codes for CASSGQRLSSYNEQYF. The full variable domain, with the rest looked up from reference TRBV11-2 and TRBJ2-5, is EAGVAQSPRYKIIEKRQSVAFWCNPISGHATLYWYQQILGQGPKLLIQFQNNGVVDDSQLPKDRFSAERLKGVDSTLKIQPAKLEDSAVYLCASSGQRLSSYNEQYFGPGTRLLVL.

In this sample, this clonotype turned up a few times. In nucleotides, the CDR3 is TGTGCCAGCAGCCAAGATCGTGTAAGAGTGGCCGTCTACGAGCAGTACTTC. It is translated as CASSQDRVRVAVYEQYF. The genes are TRBV4-2 and TRBJ2-7; unclear D gene. V lost 0 bases to trimming and J lost 3 bases, with 18 bases between them. The CDR3 extends over 17 amino acids. Germline V gives CDR1 LGHNA, CDR2 YNFKEQ.

CDR3 coding DNA: TGTGCCAGCAGCACACCGGGGGTCTACGAGCAGTACTTC. Its protein is CASSTPGVYEQYF. The chain is built from TRBV6-1 and TRBJ2-7; TRBD2 is a possible D gene (6 bases). The germline V gene encodes CDR1 MNHNS and CDR2 SASEGT. The germline V and J ends were trimmed by 6 bases and 3 bases, with 12 bases remaining between them. CDR3 length: 13 residues.

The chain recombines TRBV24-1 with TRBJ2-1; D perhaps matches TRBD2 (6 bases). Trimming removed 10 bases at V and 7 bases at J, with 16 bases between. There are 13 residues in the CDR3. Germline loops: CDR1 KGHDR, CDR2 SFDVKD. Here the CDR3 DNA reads TGTGCCACTTCGGGAGATGTCCTTAATGAGCAGTTCTTC. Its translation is CATSGDVLNEQFF.

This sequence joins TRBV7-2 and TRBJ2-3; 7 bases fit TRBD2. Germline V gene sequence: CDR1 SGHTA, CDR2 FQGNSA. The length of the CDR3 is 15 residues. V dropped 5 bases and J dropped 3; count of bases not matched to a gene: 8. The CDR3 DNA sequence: TGTGCCAGCAGCCGACTAGCATGGGGTACAGATACGCAGTATTTT. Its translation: CASSRLAWGTDTQYF.

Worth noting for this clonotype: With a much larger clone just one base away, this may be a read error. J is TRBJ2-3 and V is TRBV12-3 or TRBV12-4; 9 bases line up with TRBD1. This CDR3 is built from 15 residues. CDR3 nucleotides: TGTGCCAGCACCCCAGGACAGGGGCATAGAGATGCGCAGTATTTT. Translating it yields CASTPGQGHRDAQYF.

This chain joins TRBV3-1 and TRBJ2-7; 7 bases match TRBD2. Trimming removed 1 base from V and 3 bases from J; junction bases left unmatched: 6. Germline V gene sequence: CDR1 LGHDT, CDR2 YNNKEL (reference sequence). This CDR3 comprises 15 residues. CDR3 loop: CASSQGGGVGYEQYF. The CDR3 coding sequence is TGTGCCAGCAGCCAAGGTGGGGGGGTCGGCTACGAGCAGTACTTC.

The CDR3 reads CASSFYNRGNGYTF. The CDR3 DNA follows: TGTGCCAGCAGTTTTTATAACAGAGGGAATGGCTACACCTTC. The chain recombines TRBV28 with TRBJ1-2; D is ambiguous. V lost 3 bases, J lost 6 bases, and 14 bases lay in between. CDR1 and CDR2 from the germline V gene are MDHEN and SYDVKM. The CDR3 length is 14 residues.

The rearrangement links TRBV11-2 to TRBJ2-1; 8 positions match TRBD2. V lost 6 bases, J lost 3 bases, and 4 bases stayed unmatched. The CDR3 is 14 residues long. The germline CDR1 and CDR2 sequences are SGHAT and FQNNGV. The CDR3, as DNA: TGTGCCAGCAGACCTAGCGGGCTCTACAATGAGCAGTTCTTC. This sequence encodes CASRPSGLYNEQFF. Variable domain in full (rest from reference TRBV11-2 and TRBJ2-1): EAGVAQSPRYKIIEKRQSVAFWCNPISGHATLYWYQQILGQGPKLLIQFQNNGVVDDSQLPKDRFSAERLKGVDSTLKIQPAKLEDSAVYLCASRPSGLYNEQFFGPGTRLTVL.

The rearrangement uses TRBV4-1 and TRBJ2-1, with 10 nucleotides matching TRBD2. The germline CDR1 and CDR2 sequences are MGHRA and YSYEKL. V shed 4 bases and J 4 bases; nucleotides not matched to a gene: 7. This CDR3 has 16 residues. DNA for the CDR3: TGCGCCAGCAGCCTTCAAGGACTAGCGGTATACAATGAGCAGTTCTTC. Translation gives CASSLQGLAVYNEQFF.

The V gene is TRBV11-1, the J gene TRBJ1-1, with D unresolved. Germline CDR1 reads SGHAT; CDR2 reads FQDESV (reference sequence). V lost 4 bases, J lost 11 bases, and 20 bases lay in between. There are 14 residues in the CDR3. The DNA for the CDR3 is TGTGCCAGCAGCTACACCGGCGGTTCCCGGTTTGCTTTCTTT. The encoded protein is CASSYTGGSRFAFF.

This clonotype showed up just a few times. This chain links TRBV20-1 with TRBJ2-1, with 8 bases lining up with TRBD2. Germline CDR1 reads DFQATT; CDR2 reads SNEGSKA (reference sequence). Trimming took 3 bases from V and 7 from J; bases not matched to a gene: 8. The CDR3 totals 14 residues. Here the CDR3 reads CSASWREVENEQFF. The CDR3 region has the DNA TGCAGTGCTAGTTGGCGGGAGGTTGAGAATGAGCAGTTCTTC.

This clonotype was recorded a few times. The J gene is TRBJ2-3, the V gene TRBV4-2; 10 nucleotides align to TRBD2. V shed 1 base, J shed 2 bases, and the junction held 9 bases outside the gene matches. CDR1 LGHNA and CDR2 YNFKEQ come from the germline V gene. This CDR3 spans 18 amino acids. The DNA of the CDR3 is TGTGCCAGCAGCCAAGCCATCGGGACTAGCGCCTCCACAGATACGCAGTATTTT. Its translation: CASSQAIGTSASTDTQYF.

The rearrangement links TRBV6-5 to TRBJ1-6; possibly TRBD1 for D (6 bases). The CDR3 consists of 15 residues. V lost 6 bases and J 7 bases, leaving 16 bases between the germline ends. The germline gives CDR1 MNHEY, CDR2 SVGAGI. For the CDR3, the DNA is TGTGCCAGCAGGGATCTTGGGGGGGCGAATTCACCCCTCCACTTT. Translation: CASRDLGGANSPLHF.

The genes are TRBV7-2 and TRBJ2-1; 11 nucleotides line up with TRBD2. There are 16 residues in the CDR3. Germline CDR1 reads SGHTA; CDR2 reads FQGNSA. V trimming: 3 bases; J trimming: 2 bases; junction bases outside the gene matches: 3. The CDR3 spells CASSLTSGTPYNEQFF. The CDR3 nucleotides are TGTGCCAGCAGCTTGACTAGCGGGACCCCCTACAATGAGCAGTTCTTC.

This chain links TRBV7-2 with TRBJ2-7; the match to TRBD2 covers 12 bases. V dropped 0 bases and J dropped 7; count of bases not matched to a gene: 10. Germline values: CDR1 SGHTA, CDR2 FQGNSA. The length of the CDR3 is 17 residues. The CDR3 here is CASSLAPLAGGPYEQYF. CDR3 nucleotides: TGTGCCAGCAGCTTAGCCCCTCTAGCGGGGGGGCCGTATGAGCAGTACTTC.

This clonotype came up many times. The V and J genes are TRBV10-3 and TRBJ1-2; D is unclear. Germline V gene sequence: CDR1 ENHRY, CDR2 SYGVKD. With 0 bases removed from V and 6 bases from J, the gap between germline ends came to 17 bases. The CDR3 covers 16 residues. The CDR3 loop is CAISESKGSLGNGYTF. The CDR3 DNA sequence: TGTGCCATCAGTGAGTCAAAAGGGTCCCTAGGGAATGGCTACACCTTC.

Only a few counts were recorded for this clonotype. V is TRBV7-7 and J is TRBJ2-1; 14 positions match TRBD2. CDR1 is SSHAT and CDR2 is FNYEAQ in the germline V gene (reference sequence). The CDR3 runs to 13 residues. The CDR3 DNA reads TGTGCTGGCAGGGGACTAGCGGGAGTACAGCAGTTCTTC. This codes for CAGRGLAGVQQFF.

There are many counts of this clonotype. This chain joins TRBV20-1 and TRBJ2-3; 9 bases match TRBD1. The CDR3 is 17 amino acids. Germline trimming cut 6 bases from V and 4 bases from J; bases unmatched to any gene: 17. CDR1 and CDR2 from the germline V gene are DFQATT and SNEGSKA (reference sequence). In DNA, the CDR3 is TGCAGTGCCAATGGAGCTCGGGACAGGGATCCCTCAGATACGCAGTATTTT. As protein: CSANGARDRDPSDTQYF.

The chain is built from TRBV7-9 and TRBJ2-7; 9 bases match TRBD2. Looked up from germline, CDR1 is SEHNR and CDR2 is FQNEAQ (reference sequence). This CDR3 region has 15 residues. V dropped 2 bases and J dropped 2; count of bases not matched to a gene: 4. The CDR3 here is CASSLRAGGTYEQYF. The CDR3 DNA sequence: TGTGCCAGCAGCTTACGAGCGGGGGGAACCTACGAGCAGTACTTC.